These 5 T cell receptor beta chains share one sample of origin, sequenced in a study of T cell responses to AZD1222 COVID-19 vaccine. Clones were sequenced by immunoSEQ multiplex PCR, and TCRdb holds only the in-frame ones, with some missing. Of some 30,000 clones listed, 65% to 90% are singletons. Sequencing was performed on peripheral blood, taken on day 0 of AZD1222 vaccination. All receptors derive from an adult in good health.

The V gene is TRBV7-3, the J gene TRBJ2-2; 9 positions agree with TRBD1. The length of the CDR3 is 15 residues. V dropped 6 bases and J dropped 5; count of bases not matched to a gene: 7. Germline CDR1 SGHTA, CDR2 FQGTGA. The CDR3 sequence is CASRRTGEGTGELFF. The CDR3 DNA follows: TGTGCCAGCAGACGGACAGGGGAAGGAACCGGGGAGCTGTTTTTT.

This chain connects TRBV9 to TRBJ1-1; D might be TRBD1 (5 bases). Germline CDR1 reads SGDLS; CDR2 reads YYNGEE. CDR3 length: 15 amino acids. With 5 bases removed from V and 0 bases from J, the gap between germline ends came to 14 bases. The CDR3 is CASSPGGGMNTEAFF. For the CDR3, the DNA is TGTGCCAGCAGTCCCGGGGGAGGGATGAACACTGAAGCTTTCTTT.

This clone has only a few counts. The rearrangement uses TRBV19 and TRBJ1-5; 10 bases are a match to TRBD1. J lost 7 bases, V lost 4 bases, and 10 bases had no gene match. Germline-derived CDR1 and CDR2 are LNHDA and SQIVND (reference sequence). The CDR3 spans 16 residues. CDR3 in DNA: TGTGCCAGTAGTAGACACGTGACAGGGGGCGGGCAGCCCCAGCATTTT. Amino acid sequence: CASSRHVTGGGQPQHF. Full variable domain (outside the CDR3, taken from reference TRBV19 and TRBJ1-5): DGGITQSPKYLFRKEGQNVTLSCEQNLNHDAMYWYRQDPGQGLRLIYYSQIVNDFQKGDIAEGYSVSREKKESFPLTVTSAQKNPTAFYLCASSRHVTGGGQPQHFGDGTRLSIL.

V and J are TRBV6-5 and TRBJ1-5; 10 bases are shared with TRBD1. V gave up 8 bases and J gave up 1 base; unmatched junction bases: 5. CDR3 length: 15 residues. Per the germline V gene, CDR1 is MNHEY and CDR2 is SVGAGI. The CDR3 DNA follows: TGTGCCAGCGGGACAGGGGCTGGCAGCAATCAGCCCCAGCATTTT. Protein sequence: CASGTGAGSNQPQHF.

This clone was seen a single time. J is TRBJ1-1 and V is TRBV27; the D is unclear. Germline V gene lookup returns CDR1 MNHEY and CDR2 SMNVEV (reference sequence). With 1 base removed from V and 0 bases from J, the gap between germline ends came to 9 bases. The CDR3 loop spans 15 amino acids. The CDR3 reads CASSLFIDLNTEAFF. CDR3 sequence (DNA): TGTGCCAGCAGTTTATTTATTGATTTGAACACTGAAGCTTTCTTT.